This T cell receptor (beta chain) came from a study of CD8 T cells in Susac syndrome. Study findings and constraints: The study conceded that its TCR sequencing and HLA analysis involved relatively few individuals.

Reverse transcription of about 0.5 to 1 ug RNA was carried out with random hexamers. Across 54 Vbeta and 13 Jbeta, TCR beta CDR3 was amplified with immunoSEQ multiplex PCR. TCRdb independently ran MiXCR on the immunoSEQ multiplex PCR reads; one entry per CDR3 protein. Seen here are 110,000 or so distinct CDR3 sequences, 96% observed once, and the top ten hold about 0.095%. Details on this clonotype: Its antigen remains unknown.

The ends were cut back, 6 bases at V and 1 base at J, with 12 bases in the middle. The CDR3 extends over 13 amino acids. CDR1 and CDR2 from the germline V gene are DFQATT and SNEGSKA (reference sequence). Controls comprised healthy donors matched for age and sex. In contrast to the negatively isolated CD8+ and CD4+ T cells, TEMRA cells were FACS-enriched. The source material was CD4+ T cells from PBMCs. The chain uses TRBV20-1 and TRBJ1-1; D unresolved. This TCR came from a human donor in good health. In DNA, the CDR3 is TGCAGTGCCCCTTTGGACCCGAACACTGAAGCTTTCTTT. As protein: CSAPLDPNTEAFF.